The TCR beta chain described here comes from a study of blood T cell repertoires in COVID-19. Looking at the study overall: Spain, Italy and the United States supplied samples that represented acute and convalescent COVID-19.

Germline V CDR1 and CDR2: SNHLY, FYNNEI. V was pared by 5 bases and J by 4 bases, with 8 bases of the junction left unmatched. This CDR3 contains 15 residues. Generated by immunoSEQ multiplex PCR, the TCRdb table keeps only in-frame clones and is missing some. The data contain about 250,000 clones, around 88% of them singletons. During active infection, Seattle patients enrolled and were then monitored through disease. Material: peripheral blood. The chain links TRBV2 to TRBJ2-5; 9 positions match TRBD1. This sequence originates from a woman in her twenties or thirties with COVID-19, enrolled during active disease. The CDR3 protein is CASSFHSDRGETQYF. CDR3 DNA sequence: TGTGCCAGCAGTTTTCACTCGGACAGGGGAGAGACCCAGTACTTC. Filled out from reference TRBV2 and TRBJ2-5, the complete variable domain reads EPEVTQTPSHQVTQMGQEVILRCVPISNHLYFYWYRQILGQKVEFLVSFYNNEISEKSEIFDDQFSVERPDGSNFTLKIRSTKLEDSAMYFCASSFHSDRGETQYFGPGTRLLVL.